This TCR beta chain emerged from a study of blood T cells in healthy people across ages. Broader study findings: Without sorted subsets, naive and antigen-experienced compartments could not be conclusively compared.

Primers used in a second PCR of about 7 to 11 cycles were a sample-barcoded 5' primer and a J-beta primer mix. Template switching added a 12-random-nucleotide identifier to every cDNA molecule. TCRdb independently ran MiXCR on the 5' RACE reads; one entry per CDR3 protein. The sample includes about 1,400,000 distinct CDR3 sequences, approximately 63% of them seen just once. The germline V gene has CDR1 SGHTA and CDR2 FQGNSA. This CDR3 spans 17 amino acids. The junction had 9 bases not matched to a gene; V was cut back by 1 base and J by 2 bases. A remark on this clonotype: Antigen: not known.

This receptor was identified in a man aged 18 to 29 in good health. The chain combines TRBV7-2 with TRBJ2-5; TRBD2 aligns across 8 bases. The sequencing sample was made of blood. CDR3 coding DNA: TGTGCCAGCAGCTTAGAGGTTTGGAGCGGGGGACAAGAGACCCAGTACTTC. Encoded protein: CASSLEVWSGGQETQYF.